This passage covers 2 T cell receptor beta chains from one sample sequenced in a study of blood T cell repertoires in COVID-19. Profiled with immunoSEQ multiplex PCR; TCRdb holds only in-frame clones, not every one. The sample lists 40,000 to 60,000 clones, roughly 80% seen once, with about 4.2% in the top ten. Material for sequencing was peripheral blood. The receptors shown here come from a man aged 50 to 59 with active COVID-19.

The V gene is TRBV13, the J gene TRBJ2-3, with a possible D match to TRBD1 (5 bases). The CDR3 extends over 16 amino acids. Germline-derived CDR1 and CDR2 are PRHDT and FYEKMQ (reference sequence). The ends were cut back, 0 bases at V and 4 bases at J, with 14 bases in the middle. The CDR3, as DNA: TGTGCCAGCAGCTTAGGGCAGGGCATCCTCTCAGATACGCAGTATTTT. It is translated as CASSLGQGILSDTQYF.

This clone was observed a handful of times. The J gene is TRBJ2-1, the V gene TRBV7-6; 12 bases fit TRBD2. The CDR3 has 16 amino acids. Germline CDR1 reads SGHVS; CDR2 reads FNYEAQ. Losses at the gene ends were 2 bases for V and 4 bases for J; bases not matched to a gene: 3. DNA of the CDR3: TGTGCCAGCAGCTTATCACTAGCGGGGGGTTACAATGAGCAGTTCTTC. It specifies CASSLSLAGGYNEQFF.